The sample holds one count of the clone carrying this T cell receptor beta chain. The entry originates in a study of blood T cell repertoires in COVID-19. Generated by immunoSEQ multiplex PCR, the TCRdb table keeps only in-frame clones and is missing some. The sample records 150,000 or so clones, 75% to 80% being singletons. The V gene end was trimmed by 4 bases and the J gene end by 8 bases; junction bases not matched to a gene: 11. Germline CDR1 is SGHDT and CDR2 is YYEEEE. This CDR3 comprises 15 residues. This TCR was recovered from a woman between 50 and 59 years old with active or convalescent COVID-19. The V and J genes are TRBV5-6 and TRBJ2-1; 8 nucleotides align to TRBD2. Material for sequencing was peripheral blood. The CDR3 DNA is TGTGCCAGCAGCCCCCGGGCGGGGGGTATGTATGAGCAGTTCTTC. It specifies CASSPRAGGMYEQFF.